The 13 T cell receptor beta chains below all came from one sample that was sequenced in a study of OX40 agonist ivuxolimab in advanced cancers. Here immunoSEQ multiplex PCR was the method, and the copy in TCRdb shows in-frame clones only, minus some. The sample lists tens of thousands of clones, roughly 87% occurring once. Sequenced material: CD4+ or CD8+ T cells sorted from blood, taken in a trial of the OX40 agonist ivuxolimab. The receptors derive from an adult with an advanced solid tumor such as melanoma, head and neck, liver or kidney cancer.

This clone was observed a handful of times. The V call is TRBV5-5, the J call TRBJ2-7; D remains ambiguous. CDR3 length equals 18 residues. Between the trimmed V and J ends, which lost 1 base and 7 bases, there was a span of 27 bases. CDR1 is SGHKS and CDR2 is YYEKEE in the germline V gene (reference sequence). In DNA form, the CDR3 reads TGTGCCAGCAGCTTGTCCAGGCTTTTGAGGTCAGATCGTAAGGAGCAGTACTTC. Translating it yields CASSLSRLLRSDRKEQYF.

The V and J genes are TRBV4-2 and TRBJ2-2; the D gene is possibly TRBD1 (5 bases). Germline V gene data show CDR1 as LGHNA and CDR2 as YNFKEQ. The CDR3 has 16 residues. V was clipped by 0 bases and J by 0 bases, with 8 bases between them. This CDR3 is CASSQDRQTNTGELFF. The CDR3, as DNA: TGTGCCAGCAGCCAAGACAGACAGACGAACACCGGGGAGCTGTTTTTT.

This clone was seen a few times. The chain is built from TRBV19 and TRBJ1-5; tentatively, D is TRBD1 (6 bases). V gave up 1 base and J gave up 4 bases, with 11 bases separating them. Germline V gene lookup returns CDR1 LNHDA and CDR2 SQIVND (reference sequence). The length of the CDR3 is 15 residues. CDR3 loop: CASSIGQGLNQPQHF. The CDR3 region has the DNA TGTGCCAGTAGTATAGGGCAGGGGTTGAATCAGCCCCAGCATTTT.

V is TRBV11-2 and J is TRBJ1-1; D perhaps matches TRBD1 (5 bases). The germline V and J ends were trimmed by 7 bases and 3 bases, with 12 bases remaining between them. This CDR3 is built from 13 residues. In germline, CDR1 is SGHAT, CDR2 FQNNGV. The CDR3 bases are TGTGCCAGCAACTTCGCGGGGGACACTGAAGCTTTCTTT. This translates into CASNFAGDTEAFF.

About this clone: At one end, the junction sequence differs from germline, possibly due to a read error. CDR3 DNA sequence: TGTGCCAGCAGCTTGGCAGGGAACCCCGGGGAGCTGTTTTTT. Translating gives CASSLAGNPGELFF. The V and J genes are TRBV5-4 and TRBJ2-2, with D tentatively TRBD1 (5 bases). The V gene's germline CDR1 is SGHNT and CDR2 YYREEE (reference sequence). CDR3 size: 14 residues.

This chain joins TRBV5-1 and TRBJ2-5; D remains unclear. The CDR3 contains 14 residues. CDR1 and CDR2 from the germline V gene are SGHRS and YFSETQ. V shed 4 bases and J shed 4 bases, with 14 bases lying between them. For the CDR3, the DNA is TGCGCCAGCAGCCTCGATGGGGTCCCAGAGACCCAGTACTTC. It yields the protein CASSLDGVPETQYF.

The V and J genes are TRBV6-1 and TRBJ1-5, with TRBD1 matching 7 bases. The CDR3 has 14 residues. The V gene's germline CDR1 is MNHNS and CDR2 SASEGT. With 3 bases clipped from V and 9 bases from J, the junction kept 8 bases outside the gene matches. CDR3 sequence: CASSDSGRGMPQHF. The CDR3 DNA reads as TGTGCCAGCAGTGATAGTGGCAGGGGGATGCCCCAGCATTTT.

This chain joins TRBV5-1 and TRBJ2-1; D is unresolved. The CDR3 has 15 amino acids. Trimming took 0 bases from V and 4 from J, leaving 11 bases between them. The germline V gene has CDR1 SGHRS and CDR2 YFSETQ. The CDR3 coding sequence is TGCGCCAGCAGCTTGGGGGCAGGTGGGTACAATGAGCAGTTCTTC. The encoded protein is CASSLGAGGYNEQFF. Full variable domain (remainder filled in from reference TRBV5-1 and TRBJ2-1): KAGVTQTPRYLIKTRGQQVTLSCSPISGHRSVSWYQQTPGQGLQFLFEYFSETQRNKGNFPGRFSGRQFSNSRSEMNVSTLELGDSALYLCASSLGAGGYNEQFFGPGTRLTVL.

The gene calls are TRBV5-1 and TRBJ1-1; tentative D call: TRBD1 (5 bases). V was cut by 0 bases and J by 3 bases, with 12 bases left in between. Germline CDR1 is SGHRS and CDR2 is YFSETQ. The CDR3 has 15 residues. The CDR3 DNA sequence: TGCGCCAGCAGCTTGGTTGCAGGCAGGGACACTGAAGCTTTCTTT. Translated, it gives CASSLVAGRDTEAFF.

The chain couples TRBV2 to TRBJ1-1; D is undetermined. The CDR3 extends over 17 amino acids. Trimming cost V 3 bases and J 2 bases, with 19 bases left between them. CDR1 is SNHLY and CDR2 is FYNNEI in the germline V gene. CDR3 in DNA: TGTGCCAGCAGTGACCCGAATAAGGCCCTAACCAACACTGAAGCTTTCTTT. Its protein product is CASSDPNKALTNTEAFF.

This CDR3 reads CASSIFTGELFF. In DNA, the CDR3 is TGTGCCAGCAGCATCTTCACCGGGGAGCTGTTTTTT. The chain links TRBV11-3 to TRBJ2-2; D not resolved. Trimming removed 5 bases from V and 4 bases from J, with 5 bases in between. This CDR3 has 12 amino acids. Germline-derived CDR1 and CDR2 are SGHNT and YENEEA.

The chain combines TRBV7-2 with TRBJ1-1; D uncertain. CDR1 SGHTA and CDR2 FQGNSA come from the germline V gene. The germline V and J ends were trimmed by 8 bases and 3 bases, with 16 bases remaining between them. The CDR3 sequence is 14 residues long. The CDR3 coding sequence is TGTGCCAGCTTACCCGGGAGAGACTACACTGAAGCTTTCTTT. It encodes CASLPGRDYTEAFF.

This chain connects TRBV14 to TRBJ1-1; D not resolved. V was clipped by 1 base and J by 1 base, with 7 bases between them. The CDR3 is 14 residues long. Germline values: CDR1 SGHDN, CDR2 FVKESK. The CDR3 region has the DNA TGTGCCAGCAGCCAAGTCGGACCGAACACTGAAGCTTTCTTT. Translating it yields CASSQVGPNTEAFF.